These 5 T cell receptor beta chains share one sample of origin, sequenced in a study of blood T cell repertoires in COVID-19 (dated by TCRdb to 2020 to 2022). Library construction relied on the immunoSEQ multiplex PCR assay. TCRdb's version of the immuneACCESS table is confined to in-frame rearrangements and falls short of the full clone set. An unresolved V gene accounts for under half of the shortfall where checked; the remainder is of unknown origin. The sample data list about 150,000 clones, and around 89% of these were observed just once. The ten top clones hold just under 3% of the sample. Specimen: peripheral blood. The receptors shown here come from a man aged 55 to 70 with active or convalescent COVID-19.

The chain recombines TRBV7-2 with TRBJ2-7, with D possibly being TRBD2 (7 bases). CDR1 is SGHTA, CDR2 FQGNSA, per germline. CDR3 length equals 15 residues. Trimming left V 1 base short and J 2 bases short, with 12 bases between. The CDR3 is CASSLDGGGTYEQYF. CDR3 sequence (DNA): TGTGCCAGCAGCTTAGATGGCGGGGGCACCTACGAGCAGTACTTC.

The rearrangement links TRBV30 to TRBJ1-4; the D gene is possibly TRBD1 (5 bases). Germline CDR1 is GTSNPN and CDR2 is SVGIG (reference sequence). The CDR3 is 14 amino acids. Trimming took off 3 bases at V and 4 bases at J, with 12 bases between the two ends. The DNA for the CDR3 is TGTGCCTGGAGGCCGACAGCAATTAATGAAAAACTGTTTTTT. Translation: CAWRPTAINEKLFF.

The chain combines TRBV19 with TRBJ2-2, with 13 bases that match TRBD2. V shed 7 bases, J shed 0 bases, and the junction held 8 bases outside the gene matches. Germline lookup yields CDR1 LNHDA and CDR2 SQIVND (reference sequence). The CDR3 loop spans 18 amino acids. The CDR3 bases are TGTGCCAGTACCCCGGGACTAGCGGGACCTGCGAACACCGGGGAGCTGTTTTTT. Its translation: CASTPGLAGPANTGELFF.

The rearrangement links TRBV7-9 to TRBJ2-2; tentative D call: TRBD1 (5 bases). Trimming removed 3 bases at V and 0 bases at J, with 14 bases between. The CDR3 runs 17 residues. The germline V gene has CDR1 SEHNR and CDR2 FQNEAQ (reference sequence). CDR3 amino acids: CASSFQLQGTNTGELFF. CDR3 nucleotides: TGTGCCAGCAGCTTCCAATTGCAGGGTACGAACACCGGGGAGCTGTTTTTT.

This clone was recorded only once. An end of the junction differs from the germline gene, which may be a read error. The V call is TRBV15, the J call TRBJ2-1, with 10 bases identical to TRBD2. Germline V gives CDR1 LNHNV, CDR2 YYDKDF (reference sequence). The CDR3 contains 11 residues. CDR3 nucleotide sequence: TGTGCCACAGCCTTAGCGGGGGGCCAAATCTTC. Its translation: CATALAGGQIF.